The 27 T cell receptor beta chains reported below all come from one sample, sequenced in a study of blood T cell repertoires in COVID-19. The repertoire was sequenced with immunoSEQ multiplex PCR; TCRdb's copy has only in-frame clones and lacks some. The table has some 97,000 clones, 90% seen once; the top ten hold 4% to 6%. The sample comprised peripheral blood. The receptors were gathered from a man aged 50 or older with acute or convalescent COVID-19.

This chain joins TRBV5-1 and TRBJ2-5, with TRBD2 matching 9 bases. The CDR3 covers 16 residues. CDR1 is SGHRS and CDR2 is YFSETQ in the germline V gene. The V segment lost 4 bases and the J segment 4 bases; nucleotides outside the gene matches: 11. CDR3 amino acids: CASSTVAGVFVETQYF. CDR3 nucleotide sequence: TGCGCCAGCAGCACGGTAGCGGGAGTGTTTGTAGAGACCCAGTACTTC.

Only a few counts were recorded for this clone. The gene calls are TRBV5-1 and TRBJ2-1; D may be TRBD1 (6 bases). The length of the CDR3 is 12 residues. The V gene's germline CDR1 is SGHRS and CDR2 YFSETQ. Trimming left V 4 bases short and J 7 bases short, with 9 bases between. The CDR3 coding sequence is TGCGCCAGCAGCCTAGGACAGAATGAGCAGTTCTTC. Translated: CASSLGQNEQFF. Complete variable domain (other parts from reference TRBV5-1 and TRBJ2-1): KAGVTQTPRYLIKTRGQQVTLSCSPISGHRSVSWYQQTPGQGLQFLFEYFSETQRNKGNFPGRFSGRQFSNSRSEMNVSTLELGDSALYLCASSLGQNEQFFGPGTRLTVL.

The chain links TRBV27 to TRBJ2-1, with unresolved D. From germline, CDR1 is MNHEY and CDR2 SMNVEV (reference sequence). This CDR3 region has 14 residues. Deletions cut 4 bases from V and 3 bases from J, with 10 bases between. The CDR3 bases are TGTGCCAGCAGTTATCGTCCTAGCTACAATGAGCAGTTCTTC. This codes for CASSYRPSYNEQFF.

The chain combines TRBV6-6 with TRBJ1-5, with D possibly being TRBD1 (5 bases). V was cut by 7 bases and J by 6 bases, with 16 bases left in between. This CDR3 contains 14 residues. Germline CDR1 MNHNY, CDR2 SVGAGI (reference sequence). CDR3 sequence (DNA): TGTGCCAGCACCCTTAAAGGGGTCGGTCAGCCCCAGCATTTT. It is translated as CASTLKGVGQPQHF.

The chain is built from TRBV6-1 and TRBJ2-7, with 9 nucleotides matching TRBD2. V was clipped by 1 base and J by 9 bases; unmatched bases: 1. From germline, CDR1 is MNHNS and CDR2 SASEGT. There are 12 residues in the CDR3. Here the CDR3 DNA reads TGTGCCAGCAGTGAAGTTAGCGGGAGGCAGTACTTC. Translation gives CASSEVSGRQYF.

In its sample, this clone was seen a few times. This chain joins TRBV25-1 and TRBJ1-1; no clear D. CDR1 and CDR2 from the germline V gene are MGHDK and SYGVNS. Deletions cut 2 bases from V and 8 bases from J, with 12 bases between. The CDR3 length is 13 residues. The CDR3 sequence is CASSEVEKKEAFF. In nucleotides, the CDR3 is TGTGCCAGCAGTGAAGTGGAGAAAAAGGAAGCTTTCTTT.

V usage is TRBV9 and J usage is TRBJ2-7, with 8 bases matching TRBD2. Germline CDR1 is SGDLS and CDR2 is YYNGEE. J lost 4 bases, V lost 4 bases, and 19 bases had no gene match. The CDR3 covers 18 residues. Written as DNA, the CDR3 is TGTGCCAGCAGCCCCCTAGCGGGCCCGGGAGGGAACGGTTACGAGCAGTACTTC. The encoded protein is CASSPLAGPGGNGYEQYF. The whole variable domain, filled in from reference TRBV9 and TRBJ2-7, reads DSGVTQTPKHLITATGQRVTLRCSPRSGDLSVYWYQQSLDQGLQFLIQYYNGEERAKGNILERFSAQQFPDLHSELNLSSLELGDSALYFCASSPLAGPGGNGYEQYFGPGTRLTVT.

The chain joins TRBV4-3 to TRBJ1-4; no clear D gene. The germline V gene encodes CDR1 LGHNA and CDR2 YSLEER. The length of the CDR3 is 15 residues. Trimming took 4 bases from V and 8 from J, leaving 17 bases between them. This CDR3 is CASSPEGRAGEKLFF. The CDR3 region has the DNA TGCGCCAGCAGCCCCGAAGGGAGAGCCGGAGAAAAACTGTTTTTT.

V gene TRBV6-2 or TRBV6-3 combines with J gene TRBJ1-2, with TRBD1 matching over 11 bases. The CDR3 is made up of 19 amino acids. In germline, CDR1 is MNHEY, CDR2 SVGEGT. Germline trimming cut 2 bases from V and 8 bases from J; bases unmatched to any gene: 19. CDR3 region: CASSYRDPGTGGIGGGYTF. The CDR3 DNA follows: TGTGCCAGCAGTTACAGGGACCCCGGGACAGGGGGAATAGGCGGCGGCTACACCTTC.

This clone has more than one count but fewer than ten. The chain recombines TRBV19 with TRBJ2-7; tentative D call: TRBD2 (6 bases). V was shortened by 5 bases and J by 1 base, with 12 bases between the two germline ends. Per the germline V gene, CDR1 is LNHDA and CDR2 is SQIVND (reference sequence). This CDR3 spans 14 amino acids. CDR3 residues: CASSSTGTSYEQYF. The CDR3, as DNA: TGTGCCAGTAGTTCCACCGGGACTTCCTACGAGCAGTACTTC.

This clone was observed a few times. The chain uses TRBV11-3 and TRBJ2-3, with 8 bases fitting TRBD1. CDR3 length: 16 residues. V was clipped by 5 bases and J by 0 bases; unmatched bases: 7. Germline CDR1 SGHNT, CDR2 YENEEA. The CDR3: CASSNRQGPSTDTQYF. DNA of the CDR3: TGTGCCAGCAGCAACAGACAGGGGCCTAGCACAGATACGCAGTATTTT.

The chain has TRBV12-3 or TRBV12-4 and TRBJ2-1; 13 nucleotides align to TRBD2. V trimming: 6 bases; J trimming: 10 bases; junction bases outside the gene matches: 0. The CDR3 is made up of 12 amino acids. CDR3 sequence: CASRLAGGEQFF. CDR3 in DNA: TGTGCCAGCAGACTAGCGGGAGGGGAGCAGTTCTTC.

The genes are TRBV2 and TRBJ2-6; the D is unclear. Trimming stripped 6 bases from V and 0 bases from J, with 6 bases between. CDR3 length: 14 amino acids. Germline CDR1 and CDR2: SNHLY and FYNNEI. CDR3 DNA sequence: TGTGCCAGCAGGGGCTTCTCTGGGGCCAACGTCCTGACTTTC. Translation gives CASRGFSGANVLTF.

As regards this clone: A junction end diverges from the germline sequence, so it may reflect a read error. The DNA of the CDR3 is TGTGCCACCAGCAGAGATCTGCGGGAGGGCGGGATCTACGGGCAGTACTTC. Amino acid sequence: CATSRDLREGGIYGQYF. The chain couples TRBV15 to TRBJ2-7; 9 bases match TRBD2. This CDR3 has 17 residues. The germline V gene encodes CDR1 LNHNV and CDR2 YYDKDF (reference sequence).

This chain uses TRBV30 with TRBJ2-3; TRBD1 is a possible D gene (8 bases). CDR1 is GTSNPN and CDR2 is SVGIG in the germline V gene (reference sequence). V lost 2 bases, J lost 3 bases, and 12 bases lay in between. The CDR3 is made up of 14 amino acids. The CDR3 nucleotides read TGTGCCTGGAGTCACAGGGGGGGGACAGATACGCAGTATTTT. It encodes CAWSHRGGTDTQYF.

CDR3 loop: CAISESWQYTEAFF. In DNA, the CDR3 is TGTGCCATCAGTGAGTCTTGGCAGTACACTGAAGCTTTCTTT. The chain joins TRBV10-3 to TRBJ1-1; D unclear. V gave up 0 bases and J gave up 3 bases, with 8 bases separating them. Germline values: CDR1 ENHRY, CDR2 SYGVKD. The CDR3 loop spans 14 amino acids.

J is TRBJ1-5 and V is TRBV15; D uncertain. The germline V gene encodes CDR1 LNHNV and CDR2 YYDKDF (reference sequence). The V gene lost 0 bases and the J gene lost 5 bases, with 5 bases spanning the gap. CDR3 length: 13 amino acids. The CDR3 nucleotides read TGTGCCACCAGCAGAGATCCGGATCAGCCCCAGCATTTT. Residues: CATSRDPDQPQHF.

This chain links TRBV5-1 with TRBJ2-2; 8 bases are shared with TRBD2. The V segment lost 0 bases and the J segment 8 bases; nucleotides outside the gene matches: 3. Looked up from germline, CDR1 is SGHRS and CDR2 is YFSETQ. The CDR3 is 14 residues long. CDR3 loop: CASSLASGRGELFF. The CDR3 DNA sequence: TGCGCCAGCAGCTTGGCCAGCGGGAGAGGGGAGCTGTTTTTT.

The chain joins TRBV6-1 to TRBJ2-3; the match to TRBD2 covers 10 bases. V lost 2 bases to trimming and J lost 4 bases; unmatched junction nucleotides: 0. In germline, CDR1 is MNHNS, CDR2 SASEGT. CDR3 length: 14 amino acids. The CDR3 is CASSELAGADTQYF. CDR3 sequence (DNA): TGTGCCAGCAGTGAACTAGCGGGAGCAGATACGCAGTATTTT.

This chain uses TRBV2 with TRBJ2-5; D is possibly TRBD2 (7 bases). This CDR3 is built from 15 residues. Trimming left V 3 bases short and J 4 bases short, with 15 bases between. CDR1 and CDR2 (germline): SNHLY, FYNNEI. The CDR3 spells CASSDGGAGVETQYF. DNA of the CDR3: TGTGCCAGCAGTGATGGGGGGGCCGGTGTAGAGACCCAGTACTTC.

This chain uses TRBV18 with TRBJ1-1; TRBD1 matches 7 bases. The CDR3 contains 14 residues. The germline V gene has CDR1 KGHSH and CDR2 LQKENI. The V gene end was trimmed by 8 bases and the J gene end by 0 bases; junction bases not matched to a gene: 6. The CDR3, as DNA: TGTGCCAGCACCCGGACAGGTATGAACACTGAAGCTTTCTTT. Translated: CASTRTGMNTEAFF.

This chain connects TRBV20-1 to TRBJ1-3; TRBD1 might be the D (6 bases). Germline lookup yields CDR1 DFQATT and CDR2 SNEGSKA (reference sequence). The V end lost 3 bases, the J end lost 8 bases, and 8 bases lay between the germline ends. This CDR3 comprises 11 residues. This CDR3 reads CSARAGDTIYF. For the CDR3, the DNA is TGCAGTGCTAGGGCAGGGGACACCATATATTTT.

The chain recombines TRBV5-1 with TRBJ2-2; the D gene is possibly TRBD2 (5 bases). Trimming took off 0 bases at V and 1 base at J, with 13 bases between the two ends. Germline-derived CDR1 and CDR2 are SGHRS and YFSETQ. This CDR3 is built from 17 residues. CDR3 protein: CASSLVPDSENTGELFF. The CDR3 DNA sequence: TGCGCCAGCAGCTTGGTACCGGATAGCGAGAACACCGGGGAGCTGTTTTTT.

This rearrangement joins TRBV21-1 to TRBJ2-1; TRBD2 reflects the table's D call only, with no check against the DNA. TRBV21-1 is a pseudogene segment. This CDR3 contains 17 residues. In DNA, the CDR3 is TGTGCCAGCAGCACATACCGACTAGCGGGAGGACTCAATGAGCAGTTCTTC. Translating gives CASSTYRLAGGLNEQFF.

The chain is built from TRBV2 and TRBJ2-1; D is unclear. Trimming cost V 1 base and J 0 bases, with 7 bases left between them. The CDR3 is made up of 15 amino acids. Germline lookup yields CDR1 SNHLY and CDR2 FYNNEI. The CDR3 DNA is TGTGCCAGCAGTGAAGGATATAGCTCCTACAATGAGCAGTTCTTC. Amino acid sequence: CASSEGYSSYNEQFF.

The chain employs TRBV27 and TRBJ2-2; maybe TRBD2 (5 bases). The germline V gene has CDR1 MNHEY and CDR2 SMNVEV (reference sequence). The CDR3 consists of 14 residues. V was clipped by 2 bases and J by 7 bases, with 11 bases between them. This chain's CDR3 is CASSLQRGLGELFF. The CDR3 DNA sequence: TGTGCCAGCAGTTTACAAAGAGGGCTCGGGGAGCTGTTTTTT.

DNA for the CDR3: TGCGCCAGCAGCTCGGGACTAGCGGGGCATTCCTACGAGCAGTACTTC. Its protein is CASSSGLAGHSYEQYF. The gene calls are TRBV5-1 and TRBJ2-7; 13 bases match TRBD2. The trim removed 3 bases at V and 1 base at J, leaving 4 bases unmatched. Germline V gene sequence: CDR1 SGHRS, CDR2 YFSETQ. The CDR3 runs 16 residues.